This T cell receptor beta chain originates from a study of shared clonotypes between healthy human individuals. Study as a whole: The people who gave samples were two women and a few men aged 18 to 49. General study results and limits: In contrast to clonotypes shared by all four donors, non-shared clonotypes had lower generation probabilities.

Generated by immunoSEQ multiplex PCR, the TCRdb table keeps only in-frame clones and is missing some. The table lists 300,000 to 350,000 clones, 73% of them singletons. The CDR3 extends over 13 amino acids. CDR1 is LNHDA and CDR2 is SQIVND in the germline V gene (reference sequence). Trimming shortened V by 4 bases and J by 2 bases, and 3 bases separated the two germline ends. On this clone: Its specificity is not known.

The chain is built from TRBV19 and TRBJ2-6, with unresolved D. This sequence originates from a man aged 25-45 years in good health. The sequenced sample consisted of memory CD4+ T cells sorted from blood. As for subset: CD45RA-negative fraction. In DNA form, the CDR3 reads TGTGCCAGTAGTAAAGCTGGGGCCAACGTCCTGACTTTC. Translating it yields CASSKAGANVLTF.